These 25 T cell receptor beta chains share one sample of origin, sequenced in a study of T cells in localized non-small cell lung cancer. Clones were read by immunoSEQ multiplex PCR, and TCRdb kept only the in-frame ones, dropping some. The data contain about 54,000 clones, around 83% of them singletons. Sequences were derived from peripheral blood, sampled before any cancer treatment. These receptors were taken from an older female donor with stage II squamous cell lung carcinoma.

V and J are TRBV6-1 and TRBJ1-1; D not certain. V was clipped by 8 bases and J by 2 bases, with 18 bases between them. The V gene's germline CDR1 is MNHNS and CDR2 SASEGT. The CDR3 runs to 15 residues. The CDR3 region is CASATKKGVNTEAFF. In DNA, the CDR3 is TGTGCCAGCGCCACAAAAAAGGGAGTAAACACTGAAGCTTTCTTT.

The chain links TRBV5-1 to TRBJ2-1, with 7 bases fitting TRBD1. With V trimmed by 2 bases and J by 15 bases, 8 bases remained unmatched. In germline, CDR1 is SGHRS, CDR2 YFSETQ. There are 12 residues in the CDR3. The CDR3 DNA reads as TGCGCCAGCAGCTTCCAGGGGGAGAAGTGGTTCTTC. Translated, it gives CASSFQGEKWFF. The full variable domain, its missing parts supplied by reference TRBV5-1 and TRBJ2-1, is KAGVTQTPRYLIKTRGQQVTLSCSPISGHRSVSWYQQTPGQGLQFLFEYFSETQRNKGNFPGRFSGRQFSNSRSEMNVSTLELGDSALYLCASSFQGEKWFFGPGTRLTVL.

This chain joins TRBV30 and TRBJ2-7, with D maybe TRBD1 (6 bases). CDR3 length equals 16 residues. Germline V gives CDR1 GTSNPN, CDR2 SVGIG (reference sequence). The V end was cut by 2 bases, the J end by 3 bases, with 20 bases between. The CDR3, as DNA: TGTGCCTGGAGTCCTAGGTGGGGGCAGGGGAGCTACGAGCAGTACTTC. It is translated as CAWSPRWGQGSYEQYF.

The rearrangement joins TRBV19 to TRBJ2-2; perhaps TRBD1 as D (6 bases). The CDR3 is 16 residues long. The V end lost 6 bases, the J end lost 0 bases, and 14 bases lay between the germline ends. The germline V gene has CDR1 LNHDA and CDR2 SQIVND (reference sequence). The CDR3 here is CASRDRTAANTGELFF. For the CDR3, the DNA is TGTGCCAGTAGGGACCGGACAGCCGCGAACACCGGGGAGCTGTTTTTT.

The rearrangement uses TRBV6-5 and TRBJ2-1; 11 bases are a match to TRBD1. Germline trimming cut 2 bases from V and 8 bases from J; bases unmatched to any gene: 5. CDR1 and CDR2 (germline): MNHEY, SVGAGI. This CDR3 has 15 amino acids. Here the CDR3 reads CASSYGQGAVHEQFF. CDR3 in DNA: TGTGCCAGCAGTTACGGACAGGGGGCAGTGCATGAGCAGTTCTTC.

J is TRBJ1-2 and V is TRBV7-2; a weak D match, TRBD1 (5 bases). In germline, CDR1 is SGHTA, CDR2 FQGNSA. Trimming cost V 1 base and J 6 bases, with 9 bases left between them. This CDR3 is built from 13 residues. The CDR3 region is CASSLVGTDGYTF. In DNA, the CDR3 is TGTGCCAGCAGCTTAGTTGGGACGGATGGCTACACCTTC.

The chain is built from TRBV5-6 and TRBJ1-2; D possibly corresponds to TRBD1 (5 bases). V was cut by 0 bases and J by 4 bases, with 22 bases left in between. CDR3 length equals 18 residues. The germline V gene encodes CDR1 SGHDT and CDR2 YYEEEE. The CDR3 is CASSLGGQGIPVGYGYTF. The CDR3 region has the DNA TGTGCCAGCAGCTTGGGAGGGCAGGGCATCCCGGTAGGCTATGGCTACACCTTC. Based on the CDR3 plus reference TRBV5-6 and TRBJ1-2, the full variable domain is DAGVTQSPTHLIKTRGQQVTLRCSPKSGHDTVSWYQQALGQGPQFIFQYYEEEERQRGNFPDRFSGHQFPNYSSELNVNALLLGDSALYLCASSLGGQGIPVGYGYTFGSGTRLTVV.

This sequence joins TRBV5-4 and TRBJ2-2, with 9 nucleotides matching TRBD2. Germline V gene sequence: CDR1 SGHNT, CDR2 YYREEE (reference sequence). The length of the CDR3 is 16 residues. J was trimmed by 0 bases and V by 9 bases; bases with no gene match: 9. This chain's CDR3 is CATGGSGGPNTGELFF. CDR3 DNA: TGTGCCACCGGGGGTAGCGGGGGCCCGAACACCGGGGAGCTGTTTTTT.

J is TRBJ2-5 and V is TRBV27; D may be TRBD1 (6 bases). In germline, CDR1 is MNHEY, CDR2 SMNVEV (reference sequence). Trimming stripped 6 bases from V and 5 bases from J, with 19 bases between. The CDR3 sequence is 15 residues long. The CDR3 DNA reads TGTGCCAGCAGCCAGGGGCATGGTCGTTTGGAGACCCAGTACTTC. This gives the protein CASSQGHGRLETQYF.

The chain recombines TRBV6-5 with TRBJ2-7; perhaps D is TRBD1 or TRBD2 (5 bases each). V dropped 2 bases and J dropped 6 bases, with 14 bases sitting between them. CDR3 size: 14 residues. The germline gives CDR1 MNHEY, CDR2 SVGAGI. In nucleotides, the CDR3 is TGTGCCAGCAGTTACGCCTCTCGGGGCTTCGAGCAGTACTTC. Its protein product is CASSYASRGFEQYF.

This chain connects TRBV28 to TRBJ1-1; TRBD1 might be the D (5 bases). V was trimmed by 7 bases and J by 1 base, leaving 16 bases between them. Germline loops: CDR1 MDHEN, CDR2 SYDVKM. There are 15 residues in the CDR3. As DNA, the CDR3 is TGTGCCAGCACCCAAATGGGTACAGGGAACACTGAAGCTTTCTTT. It translates to CASTQMGTGNTEAFF. Supplemented by reference TRBV28 and TRBJ1-1, the full variable domain reads DVKVTQSSRYLVKRTGEKVFLECVQDMDHENMFWYRQDPGLGLRLIYFSYDVKMKEKGDIPEGYSVSREKKERFSLILESASTNQTSMYLCASTQMGTGNTEAFFGQGTRLTVV.

The rearrangement uses TRBV7-3 and TRBJ2-1, with D hard to call. This CDR3 is 12 amino acids long. Germline V gene sequence: CDR1 SGHTA, CDR2 FQGTGA. V lost 4 bases, J lost 10 bases, and 11 bases lay in between. CDR3 DNA: TGTGCCAGCAGCTCTGTCCGCGGCGAGCAGTTCTTC. Encoded protein: CASSSVRGEQFF.

The rearrangement links TRBV19 to TRBJ1-4, with D perhaps matching TRBD1 (5 bases). Trimming stripped 3 bases from V and 7 bases from J, with 12 bases between. CDR1 LNHDA and CDR2 SQIVND come from the germline V gene (reference sequence). CDR3 length: 14 residues. The CDR3 sequence is CASSMQGVSEKLFF. Written as DNA, the CDR3 is TGTGCCAGTAGTATGCAGGGTGTCAGTGAAAAACTGTTTTTT. The full variable domain, completed using reference TRBV19 and TRBJ1-4, is DGGITQSPKYLFRKEGQNVTLSCEQNLNHDAMYWYRQDPGQGLRLIYYSQIVNDFQKGDIAEGYSVSREKKESFPLTVTSAQKNPTAFYLCASSMQGVSEKLFFGSGTQLSVL.

By share of the sample, this clone is medium-sized (0.01 to 0.1%). The rearrangement joins TRBV5-6 to TRBJ1-4; TRBD1 is a possible D gene (6 bases). This CDR3 has 17 amino acids. V was cut by 1 base and J by 0 bases, with 13 bases left in between. Germline V gene sequence: CDR1 SGHDT, CDR2 YYEEEE. CDR3 in amino acids: CASSLLGDTSTNEKLFF. The CDR3 nucleotides are TGTGCCAGCAGCTTGTTGGGGGACACCTCAACTAATGAAAAACTGTTTTTT. The whole variable domain, filled in from reference TRBV5-6 and TRBJ1-4, reads DAGVTQSPTHLIKTRGQQVTLRCSPKSGHDTVSWYQQALGQGPQFIFQYYEEEERQRGNFPDRFSGHQFPNYSSELNVNALLLGDSALYLCASSLLGDTSTNEKLFFGSGTQLSVL.

V gene TRBV7-3 combines with J gene TRBJ2-5, with a weak D call TRBD1 (6 bases). Trimming pared 5 bases from V and 1 base from J, leaving 14 bases between. Germline CDR1 reads SGHTA; CDR2 reads FQGTGA. This CDR3 contains 15 residues. CDR3 DNA: TGTGCCAGCAGCGCCCAGCAGGGGCCCCAAGAGACCCAGTACTTC. It translates to CASSAQQGPQETQYF.

The gene calls are TRBV15 and TRBJ1-3; no firm D call. The V end was cut by 0 bases, the J end by 0 bases, with 9 bases between. This CDR3 comprises 16 residues. Germline CDR1 and CDR2: LNHNV and YYDKDF (reference sequence). CDR3 region: CATSRDPASSGNTIYF. Here the CDR3 DNA reads TGTGCCACCAGCAGAGATCCTGCGAGCTCTGGAAACACCATATATTTT.

This chain uses TRBV7-2 with TRBJ1-1; perhaps TRBD1 as D (6 bases). The CDR3 contains 15 residues. Germline CDR1 is SGHTA and CDR2 is FQGNSA. Trimming removed 1 base at V and 4 bases at J, with 13 bases between. CDR3 in DNA: TGTGCCAGCAGCTTAGGCTCTATGGGGGCCACTGAAGCTTTCTTT. Translated: CASSLGSMGATEAFF.

This chain joins TRBV2 and TRBJ2-3, with 12 bases lining up with TRBD2. Germline lookup yields CDR1 SNHLY and CDR2 FYNNEI. Losses at the gene ends were 6 bases for V and 5 bases for J; bases not matched to a gene: 6. The length of the CDR3 is 15 residues. This CDR3 is CASSLAGGPVDTQYF. The CDR3 nucleotides are TGTGCCAGCAGCCTAGCGGGGGGGCCGGTAGATACGCAGTATTTT. Full variable domain (outside the CDR3, taken from reference TRBV2 and TRBJ2-3): EPEVTQTPSHQVTQMGQEVILRCVPISNHLYFYWYRQILGQKVEFLVSFYNNEISEKSEIFDDQFSVERPDGSNFTLKIRSTKLEDSAMYFCASSLAGGPVDTQYFGPGTRLTVL.

This chain joins TRBV29-1 and TRBJ2-7, with 9 bases lining up with TRBD2. Germline assignment: CDR1 SQVTM and CDR2 ANQGSEA. This CDR3 is 15 amino acids long. V shed 1 base, J shed 4 bases, and the junction held 8 bases outside the gene matches. The CDR3 nucleotides are TGCAGCGTTGAAGGGCTAGCGGGGCTCCGATACGAGCAGTACTTC. Its protein is CSVEGLAGLRYEQYF.

This rearrangement joins TRBV7-2 to TRBJ1-5; a weak D match, TRBD1 (5 bases). The CDR3 sequence is 15 residues long. V was shortened by 1 base and J by 0 bases, with 7 bases between the two germline ends. CDR1 and CDR2 (germline): SGHTA, FQGNSA. CDR3 sequence reads: CASSLVQGSNQPQHF. The CDR3 nucleotides read TGTGCCAGCAGCTTAGTGCAGGGTAGCAATCAGCCCCAGCATTTT.

This clone was counted a few times. The V call is TRBV10-3, the J call TRBJ1-5, with D unclear. The CDR3 is 15 amino acids. Germline assignment: CDR1 ENHRY and CDR2 SYGVKD. Trimming removed 4 bases from V and 5 bases from J, with 15 bases in between. The chain's CDR3 is CAISGEMGKDQPQHF. The CDR3 bases are TGTGCCATCAGTGGCGAGATGGGTAAGGATCAGCCCCAGCATTTT.

The rearrangement links TRBV6-1 to TRBJ1-2, with D unresolved. The germline V and J ends were trimmed by 7 bases and 0 bases, with 15 bases remaining between them. Germline CDR1 MNHNS, CDR2 SASEGT. CDR3 size: 15 residues. CDR3 coding DNA: TGTGCCAGCACCACAATAGACAAAGCTAACTATGGCTACACCTTC. Amino acid sequence: CASTTIDKANYGYTF.

The chain uses TRBV7-2 and TRBJ1-2, with 11 bases lining up with TRBD1. The ends lost 4 bases at V and 8 bases at J; junction bases unmatched: 3. The CDR3 spans 13 residues. Germline V lookup: CDR1 SGHTA, CDR2 FQGNSA. This CDR3 reads CASSSGQGGGYTF. The CDR3 bases are TGTGCCAGCAGCTCGGGACAGGGGGGAGGCTACACCTTC.

The J gene is TRBJ1-3, the V gene TRBV18, with a tentative D call TRBD1 (5 bases). CDR3 size: 15 residues. Trimming took off 2 bases at V and 1 base at J, with 9 bases between the two ends. CDR1 and CDR2 from the germline V gene are KGHSH and LQKENI. The CDR3 sequence: CASSPGGSSGNTIYF. The CDR3, as DNA: TGTGCCAGCTCACCAGGGGGATCTTCTGGAAACACCATATATTTT. Based on the CDR3 plus reference TRBV18 and TRBJ1-3, the full variable domain is NAGVMQNPRHLVRRRGQEARLRCSPMKGHSHVYWYRQLPEEGLKFMVYLQKENIIDESGMPKERFSAEFPKEGPSILRIQQVVRGDSAAYFCASSPGGSSGNTIYFGEGSWLTVV.

This clone was seen only a few times. The gene calls are TRBV18 and TRBJ1-3; tentatively, D is TRBD1 (5 bases). The CDR3 consists of 15 residues. The germline CDR1 and CDR2 sequences are KGHSH and LQKENI. V was clipped by 3 bases and J by 0 bases, with 9 bases between them. The CDR3 nucleotides read TGTGCCAGCTCACCCTTTGACAGCTCTGGAAACACCATATATTTT. This codes for CASSPFDSSGNTIYF.